Here is one T cell receptor beta chain with its context. No cognate antigen has been identified for it. There are no base qualities to consult, and no much larger clone falls within one base. Each collaborating institution followed its own protocols to collect whole blood in K2EDTA tubes. Collaborator samples were shipped for TCRbeta analysis as frozen whole blood, isolated PBMCs, or DNA extracted from either sample type. These data are taken from a study of blood T cell repertoires in COVID-19 (dated by TCRdb to about 2020). Context from the whole study: Collaborator samples came from the United States, Italy and Spain and covered acute and convalescent phases of COVID-19. A de-identified subject ID, COVID-19 status, age in years and sex were almost always included in the sample metadata. The repertoires were released in a freely available public database intended as a resource for research on the immune response to SARS-CoV-2. The samples were drawn from the first 160 participants of the ongoing ImmuneRACE study and from 950 to 1,500 subjects provided by 6 global collaborators. The prospective study material was composed of cDNA or gDNA derived from T cells, B-cell-depleted T cells, or PBMCs. Where available, HLA class I and class II types were taken from metadata supplied by the sample provider and were not determined by assay-based typing. Subjects who had been exposed to COVID-19, were actively infected with it, or had recovered from it provided the deeply sampled blood TCRbeta repertoires that made up the dataset.

Via the germline V gene (reference sequence), CDR1 is LNHDA and CDR2 SQIVND. From its cysteine to its phenylalanine, the CDR3 spans 14 amino acids. Just the 42-base CDR3 DNA is kept, in frame starting at base 1. Trimming removed 5 bases from V and 2 bases from J; the gene matches leave 1 base unexplained. General study outcomes and caveats: The amount of clinical and demographic metadata varied by source and participant and was provided uncurated.

The immunoSEQ Assay, a bias-controlled multiplex PCR, was used to amplify TCRbeta CDR3 regions from genomic DNA. In the authors' own workflow: Within the assay, amplification of reference gene primers was used to estimate how many nucleated cells each sample contained. To quantify the absolute abundance of each unique TCRbeta CDR3 rearrangement, sequence reads were collapsed and filtered. For each sample, productive Simpson clonality was calculated by taking the square root of Simpson's diversity index across productive rearrangements. In its TCRdb copy, this immuneACCESS table keeps in-frame sequences only and misses some clones. Where compared with another copy, unresolved V genes explain less than half of these, and the others have no known cause. V and J calls and clone size are given by that table; D and trimming were obtained from the DNA. This sample comprises tens of thousands of clones, roughly 79% of them detected only once. Roughly 22% of the sample goes to the ten largest clones.

Sequencing input: peripheral blood. The chain links TRBV19 with TRBJ2-3; 10 bases in the junction line up with TRBD1. The sequence was collected from a woman in her 70s with acute or convalescent COVID-19. The CDR3 in this case is CASSDRGHTDTQYF. The nucleotide sequence reads as follows: TGTGCCAGTAGTGACAGGGGGCACACAGATACGCAGTATTTT. The variable domain in full, with residues beyond the CDR3 obtained from the reference TRBV19 and TRBJ2-3 genes, is DGGITQSPKYLFRKEGQNVTLSCEQNLNHDAMYWYRQDPGQGLRLIYYSQIVNDFQKGDIAEGYSVSREKKESFPLTVTSAQKNPTAFYLCASSDRGHTDTQYFGPGTRLTVL.